The 24 T cell receptor beta chains below all came from one sample that was sequenced in a study of control samples from healthy donors and cancer patients. The method was immunoSEQ multiplex PCR; TCRdb's version includes in-frame clones alone and lacks a portion of them. The sample holds around 76,000 clones, approximately 94% seen once. Input material: blood. The receptors stem from a woman aged 40 to 50 in good health.

The chain combines TRBV3-1 (or the pseudogene TRBV3-2) with TRBJ1-1, with TRBD1 matching over 8 bases. Per germline, CDR1 LGHDT and CDR2 YNNKEL (reference sequence). The CDR3 is made up of 17 amino acids. The V and J ends lost 3 bases and 1 base, in that order; junction bases with no gene match: 10. CDR3 in amino acids: CASSQGVRGQWNTEAFF. Here the CDR3 DNA reads TGTGCCAGCAGCCAGGGCGTCAGGGGGCAGTGGAACACTGAAGCTTTCTTT.

The V call is TRBV7-2, the J call TRBJ1-6; the D gene is possibly TRBD1 (6 bases). The germline CDR1 and CDR2 sequences are SGHTA and FQGNSA. CDR3 length: 15 amino acids. V was cut by 5 bases and J by 3 bases, with 11 bases left in between. DNA of the CDR3: TGTGCCAGCAGCAACAGGGAAGGCTATAATTCACCCCTCCACTTT. This codes for CASSNREGYNSPLHF. Together with reference TRBV7-2 and TRBJ1-6, the CDR3 gives the full variable domain: GAGVSQSPSNKVTEKGKDVELRCDPISGHTALYWYRQSLGQGLEFLIYFQGNSAPDKSGLPSDRFSAERTGGSVSTLTIQRTQQEDSAVYLCASSNREGYNSPLHFGNGTRLTVT.

For the CDR3, the DNA is TGTGCCAGCAGCCAATCGGTGGGTGCCCGGGATGGCTACACCTTC. Protein product: CASSQSVGARDGYTF. The chain has TRBV3-1 (or the pseudogene TRBV3-2) and TRBJ1-2; D gene unclear. Germline CDR1 is LGHDT and CDR2 is YNNKEL (reference sequence). The CDR3 covers 15 residues. V was trimmed by 2 bases and J by 6 bases, leaving 16 bases between them.

The chain employs TRBV28 and TRBJ2-7, with D perhaps matching TRBD1 or TRBD2 (5 bases each). Trimming left V 6 bases short and J 3 bases short, with 15 bases between. The V gene's germline CDR1 is MDHEN and CDR2 SYDVKM. The CDR3 is 14 amino acids. CDR3 loop: CASRREVGDYEQYF. CDR3 in DNA: TGTGCCAGCAGGAGAGAAGTGGGGGACTACGAGCAGTACTTC.

This chain connects TRBV24-1 to TRBJ2-2; 7 bases fit TRBD2. The germline V gene has CDR1 KGHDR and CDR2 SFDVKD. This CDR3 is 14 amino acids long. V lost 4 bases and J lost 8; bases outside the gene matches: 6. The CDR3 region has the DNA TGTGCCACCAGTGACTGGACTAGAGGTGGGGAGCTGTTTTTT. Its translation is CATSDWTRGGELFF.

This chain joins TRBV10-1 and TRBJ2-1; 15 bases line up with TRBD2. This CDR3 is built from 16 residues. Germline CDR1 and CDR2: WNHNN and SYGVQD (reference sequence). Trimming removed 6 bases from V and 4 bases from J; junction bases left unmatched: 4. Here the CDR3 reads CASSGTSGGKYNEQFF. CDR3 in DNA: TGCGCCAGCAGCGGGACTAGCGGGGGGAAATACAATGAGCAGTTCTTC.

The V gene is TRBV7-9, the J gene TRBJ1-2, with 7 positions matching TRBD1. The CDR3 covers 13 residues. Germline V lookup: CDR1 SEHNR, CDR2 FQNEAQ (reference sequence). J lost 7 bases, V lost 6 bases, and 8 bases had no gene match. CDR3 sequence reads: CASSYGQVIGYTF. The DNA of the CDR3 is TGTGCCAGCAGTTATGGACAGGTTATTGGCTACACCTTC.

The chain recombines TRBV7-9 with TRBJ2-7; 10 bases fit TRBD2. The CDR3 spans 13 residues. Germline assignment: CDR1 SEHNR and CDR2 FQNEAQ (reference sequence). The J segment lost 10 bases and the V segment lost 5 bases, leaving 8 bases of the junction unmatched. CDR3 DNA: TGTGCCAGCAGCCCCTTTAGCGGGGGGTATCAGTACTTC. Translating it yields CASSPFSGGYQYF.

This chain uses TRBV9 with TRBJ2-5; perhaps TRBD2 as D (7 bases). Looked up from germline, CDR1 is SGDLS and CDR2 is YYNGEE. The CDR3 spans 12 residues. V lost 4 bases to trimming and J lost 14 bases, with 18 bases between them. Here the CDR3 DNA reads TGTGCCAGCAGCTACGAAGGGGGGGGCCTATACTTC. Translation gives CASSYEGGGLYF. Full variable domain (missing parts from reference TRBV9 and TRBJ2-5): DSGVTQTPKHLITATGQRVTLRCSPRSGDLSVYWYQQSLDQGLQFLIQYYNGEERAKGNILERFSAQQFPDLHSELNLSSLELGDSALYFCASSYEGGGLYFGPGTRLLVL.

The chain recombines TRBV11-2 with TRBJ1-1; weak D call: TRBD1 (5 bases). V was cut by 4 bases and J by 0 bases, with 12 bases left in between. Germline assignment: CDR1 SGHAT and CDR2 FQNNGV. The CDR3 covers 15 residues. This CDR3 is CASSWTTGMNTEAFF. CDR3 in DNA: TGTGCCAGCAGCTGGACAACAGGAATGAACACTGAAGCTTTCTTT.

The rearrangement joins TRBV10-3 to TRBJ2-7; 9 nucleotides agree with TRBD2. The germline V gene encodes CDR1 ENHRY and CDR2 SYGVKD. J lost 2 bases, V lost 10 bases, and 12 bases had no gene match. This CDR3 has 15 amino acids. The CDR3 DNA is TGTGCCACCAGAGATGGGACTAGCATTCCCTACGAGCAGTACTTC. The encoded protein is CATRDGTSIPYEQYF.

The V and J genes are TRBV11-3 and TRBJ2-3; D tentatively reads TRBD1 or TRBD2 (6 bases each). V was clipped by 1 base and J by 1 base, with 9 bases between them. This CDR3 is built from 15 residues. The germline V gene encodes CDR1 SGHNT and CDR2 YENEEA. Here the CDR3 reads CASSLVGGRTDTQYF. The CDR3 region has the DNA TGTGCCAGCAGCTTAGTAGGGGGGCGCACAGATACGCAGTATTTT.

This rearrangement joins TRBV18 to TRBJ1-6; D might be TRBD1 (5 bases). The CDR3 consists of 14 residues. Germline CDR1 reads KGHSH; CDR2 reads LQKENI. Trimming cost V 6 bases and J 8 bases, with 14 bases left between them. The CDR3 protein is CASSRGSQDSPLHF. The CDR3 DNA reads TGTGCCAGCTCTCGCGGGTCACAGGATTCACCCCTCCACTTT. Together with reference TRBV18 and TRBJ1-6, the CDR3 gives the full variable domain: NAGVMQNPRHLVRRRGQEARLRCSPMKGHSHVYWYRQLPEEGLKFMVYLQKENIIDESGMPKERFSAEFPKEGPSILRIQQVVRGDSAAYFCASSRGSQDSPLHFGNGTRLTVT.

This chain links TRBV2 with TRBJ1-1; possible D gene TRBD1, 5 bases. This CDR3 has 10 residues. Germline V gene data show CDR1 as SNHLY and CDR2 as FYNNEI. V lost 6 bases and J lost 8, with 7 bases in between. The CDR3 region has the DNA TGTGCCAGCAGCGGGGGGGAAGCTTTCTTT. It codes for CASSGGEAFF.

The chain carries TRBV7-8 and TRBJ2-1; maybe TRBD2 (5 bases). Trimming took off 3 bases at V and 5 bases at J, with 14 bases between the two ends. The CDR3 is made up of 15 amino acids. Per the germline V gene, CDR1 is SGHVS and CDR2 is FQNEAQ. This CDR3 reads CASSFKSGMNNEQFF. The CDR3 DNA is TGTGCCAGCAGCTTTAAGAGCGGAATGAACAATGAGCAGTTCTTC.

The chain has TRBV6-1 and TRBJ1-1; TRBD1 might be the D (5 bases). Germline V gives CDR1 MNHNS, CDR2 SASEGT. The CDR3 sequence is 13 residues long. V lost 1 base and J 11 bases, leaving 14 bases between the germline ends. CDR3 sequence (DNA): TGTGCCAGCAGTGAAGGTGGGGCAGGGCTCGCTTTCTTT. It specifies CASSEGGAGLAFF.

The V gene is TRBV4-3, the J gene TRBJ2-3; D might be TRBD1 (5 bases). Trimming pared 0 bases from V and 7 bases from J, leaving 14 bases between. The CDR3 contains 15 residues. Germline CDR1 and CDR2: LGHNA and YSLEER. This chain's CDR3 is CASSQDAGFRNTQYF. The CDR3 DNA is TGCGCCAGCAGCCAAGATGCAGGGTTTCGAAATACGCAGTATTTT.

The V gene is TRBV25-1, the J gene TRBJ2-2; D remains unclear. Germline values: CDR1 MGHDK, CDR2 SYGVNS. The CDR3 has 13 amino acids. The ends were cut back, 4 bases at V and 3 bases at J, with 6 bases in the middle. The chain's CDR3 is CASSALHTGELFF. The CDR3 DNA sequence: TGTGCCAGCAGTGCACTGCACACCGGGGAGCTGTTTTTT. Supplemented by reference TRBV25-1 and TRBJ2-2, the full variable domain reads EADIYQTPRYLVIGTGKKITLECSQTMGHDKMYWYQQDPGMELHLIHYSYGVNSTEKGDLSSESTVSRIRTEHFPLTLESARPSHTSQYLCASSALHTGELFFGEGSRLTVL.

The rearrangement links TRBV28 to TRBJ1-4, with 9 nucleotides matching TRBD1. The CDR3 has 16 residues. V lost 6 bases and J lost 12; bases outside the gene matches: 17. Germline V gives CDR1 MDHEN, CDR2 SYDVKM. The CDR3 sequence is CASSPKWTGVVTELFF. CDR3 coding DNA: TGTGCCAGCAGCCCCAAATGGACAGGGGTCGTTACGGAACTGTTTTTT.

DNA for the CDR3: TGTGCCAGCAGTTTCAGTGAATTTTACGAGCAGTACTTC. This codes for CASSFSEFYEQYF. The chain links TRBV27 to TRBJ2-7, with no clear D. The CDR3 loop spans 13 amino acids. V was shortened by 3 bases and J by 4 bases, with 10 bases between the two germline ends. Germline values: CDR1 MNHEY, CDR2 SMNVEV (reference sequence).

The chain has TRBV3-1 (or the pseudogene TRBV3-2) and TRBJ2-5; D might be TRBD1 (6 bases). The CDR3 loop spans 15 amino acids. The V gene lost 5 bases and the J gene lost 4 bases, with 17 bases spanning the gap. From germline, CDR1 is LGHDT and CDR2 YNNKEL (reference sequence). The CDR3 sequence: CASSKLTGYRETQYF. The CDR3, as DNA: TGTGCCAGCAGCAAATTAACAGGGTATCGAGAGACCCAGTACTTC.

The sample holds a few counts of this clone. The chain uses TRBV4-2 and TRBJ1-6; D remains unclear. Trimming took off 0 bases at V and 0 bases at J, with 9 bases between the two ends. The CDR3 is made up of 17 amino acids. CDR1 and CDR2 (germline): LGHNA, YNFKEQ. The CDR3 here is CASSQDRLSSYNSPLHF. The CDR3 DNA follows: TGTGCCAGCAGCCAAGATCGTCTTAGCTCCTATAATTCACCCCTCCACTTT.

The rearrangement links TRBV18 to TRBJ2-3; no clear D gene. The germline V and J ends were trimmed by 2 bases and 2 bases, with 8 bases remaining between them. The germline V gene has CDR1 KGHSH and CDR2 LQKENI. This CDR3 has 14 amino acids. Written as DNA, the CDR3 is TGTGCCAGCTCACCATCGGCGTTCACAGATACGCAGTATTTT. Protein product: CASSPSAFTDTQYF.

The chain has TRBV30 and TRBJ1-1, with unresolved D. This CDR3 comprises 13 residues. Germline V gene data show CDR1 as GTSNPN and CDR2 as SVGIG (reference sequence). V lost 4 bases, J lost 0 bases, and 9 bases lay in between. The CDR3 bases are TGTGCCTGGATGTATGAATTGAACACTGAAGCTTTCTTT. It specifies CAWMYELNTEAFF.